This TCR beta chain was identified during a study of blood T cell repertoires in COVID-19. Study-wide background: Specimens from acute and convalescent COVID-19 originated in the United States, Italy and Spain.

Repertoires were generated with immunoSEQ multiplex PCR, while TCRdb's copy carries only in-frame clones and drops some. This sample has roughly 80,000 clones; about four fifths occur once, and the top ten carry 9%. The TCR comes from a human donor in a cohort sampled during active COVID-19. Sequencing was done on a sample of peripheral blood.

CDR3 nucleotides: TGTGCCAGCAGTGATTGGACAACCAATAATTCACCCCTCCACTTT. Encoded protein: CASSDWTTNNSPLHF. The genes are TRBV25-1 and TRBJ1-6; the D gene is possibly TRBD1 (5 bases). Trimming took off 3 bases at V and 5 bases at J, with 11 bases between the two ends. CDR3 length equals 15 residues. Germline loops: CDR1 MGHDK, CDR2 SYGVNS.